The clone carrying this T cell receptor beta chain appeared a few times. Its antigen is undetermined. Germline-derived CDR1 and CDR2 are MGHDK and SYGVNS. The CDR3 is 15 amino acids. V dropped 4 bases and J dropped 0 bases, with 11 bases sitting between them. These data come from a study of beta chain features in type 1 diabetes. Study observations and caveats: TCRB CDR3s from Type 1 diabetes patients were moderately but significantly shorter in all four CD4+ subsets.

Every bit of the isolated RNA underwent reverse transcription, so sequencing read expressed TCRB transcripts. This table comes from immunoSEQ multiplex PCR, and its TCRdb copy is limited to in-frame clones, with some not included. The repertoire holds fewer than 350,000 clones, with around 16% as singletons. The chain employs TRBV25-1 and TRBJ2-3, with D possibly being TRBD1 (6 bases). The specimen was naive CD4+ T cells from blood. The sequence was collected from a man younger than 35 with type 1 diabetes. CDR3: CASSVQGYSTDTQYF. For the CDR3, the DNA is TGTGCCAGCAGTGTCCAGGGGTATAGCACAGATACGCAGTATTTT. The full variable domain, its missing parts supplied by reference TRBV25-1 and TRBJ2-3, is EADIYQTPRYLVIGTGKKITLECSQTMGHDKMYWYQQDPGMELHLIHYSYGVNSTEKGDLSSESTVSRIRTEHFPLTLESARPSHTSQYLCASSVQGYSTDTQYFGPGTRLTVL.